The clone carrying this T cell receptor beta chain was counted a few times. The antigen remains unidentified. CDR3 length: 14 residues. V was shortened by 7 bases and J by 6 bases, with 16 bases between the two germline ends. Germline CDR1 is LGHDT and CDR2 is YNNKEL (reference sequence). As for time point: sample taken at primary tumor resection. Material for sequencing was whole RNA from tumor, nontumor lung or frozen PBMC, left unsorted. Every cDNA TCR molecule received its own unique molecular identifier. TCRdb analysed the 5' RACE reads with MiXCR anew, one entry per CDR3 protein. The repertoire holds roughly 17,000 distinct CDR3 sequences, about 21% seen once, with around 20% in the top ten. This sample is drawn from a study of spatial heterogeneity in lung cancer. Study background: There were, on average, more than 9.5 raw-read appearances for each unique TCR and UMI combination. Study findings and constraints: There were more appearances of ubiquitous expanded tumor TCRs in blood at resection than at follow-up.

This receptor was taken from a female donor with early-stage non-small cell lung cancer. Sequences were derived from PBMCs, sampled at surgery. The chain has TRBV3-1 and TRBJ2-4; no definite D call. As DNA, the CDR3 is TGTGCCAGCACCCCGGAAGGGCTCGGAAACATTCAGTACTTC. It translates to CASTPEGLGNIQYF.